This TCR beta chain was obtained from a study of T cells after yellow fever vaccination. Study background: Fractions of limited cellularity were prepared by means of SMART-Seq v4 Ultra Low Input.

This clonotype has just a few counts. Its specificity is not known. TCRdb recomputed calls from the 5' RACE reads with MiXCR, one row per CDR3 protein. The sample gives approximately 550,000 distinct CDR3 sequences, approximately 21% of which show up once; 14% is in the top ten. Findings and limits, study-wide: Re-detected after boosting: most primary clones, about 95% of CD4 and over 80% of CD8.

The sequence was obtained from a man younger than 45 who received the YFV17D yellow fever vaccine. The input for sequencing was PBMCs, taken 15 days after the yellow fever booster vaccination.

This CDR3 reads CASSPQVSVGDTQYF. CDR3 coding DNA: TGTGCCAGCAGTCCCCAGGTTAGCGTCGGGGATACGCAGTATTTT. V usage is TRBV12-3 or TRBV12-4 and J usage is TRBJ2-3; a weak D match, TRBD2 (5 bases). The germline V and J ends were trimmed by 5 bases and 6 bases, with 18 bases remaining between them. The CDR3 loop spans 15 amino acids.